The clone carrying this T cell receptor beta chain was recorded many times. No antigen is known for it. This sample stems from a study of regulatory T cells in long-lasting Graves disease. General study findings and limits: Those with persistent disease had in common more public clonotypes (about 3,000) than new patients (roughly 1,000). Newly diagnosed Graves' patients had higher TCR diversity than persistent ones.

Time point described: newly diagnosed GD, antithyroid drugs for less than 3 months. PBMC-extracted RNA yielded the TCR library. Patients with Graves' disease were diagnosed by American Thyroid Association guidelines. Construction of the TCR beta libraries employed iRepertoire HTBI primers in conjunction with Arm-PCR of CDR3 regions. TCRdb analysed the multiplex PCR reads with MiXCR anew, one entry per CDR3 protein. The repertoire includes hundreds of thousands of distinct CDR3 sequences, roughly 15% of them detected once, and more than 15% sits in the top ten. Germline CDR1 is KGHDR and CDR2 is SFDVKD. V dropped 3 bases and J dropped 3 bases, with 8 bases sitting between them. This CDR3 is built from 14 residues. This same sample was also part of a study on T cells in Graves' hyperthyroidism and ophthalmopathy. According to that study: Uncontrolled infection, other autoimmune disease, pregnancy or lactation barred patients from enrollment.

This TCR derives from a woman aged 25 to 39 with Graves disease. The specimen was peripheral blood mononuclear cells (PBMCs), collected at new diagnosis, from a patient treated with antithyroid drugs. The rearrangement links TRBV24-1 to TRBJ1-5, with D possibly being TRBD1 (6 bases). The CDR3 loop reads CATSDTGSNQPQHF. The CDR3 nucleotides are TGTGCCACCAGTGATACAGGGTCCAATCAGCCCCAGCATTTT.